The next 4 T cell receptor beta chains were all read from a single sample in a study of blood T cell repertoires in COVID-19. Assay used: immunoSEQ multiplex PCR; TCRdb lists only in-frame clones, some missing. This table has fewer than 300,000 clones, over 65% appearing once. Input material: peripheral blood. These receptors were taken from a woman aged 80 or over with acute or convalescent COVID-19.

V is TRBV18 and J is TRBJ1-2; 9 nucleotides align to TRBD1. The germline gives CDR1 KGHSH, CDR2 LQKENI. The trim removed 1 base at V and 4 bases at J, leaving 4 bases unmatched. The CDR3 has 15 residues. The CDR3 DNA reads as TGTGCCAGCTCACCACAACAGGGGGCGGCCTATGGCTACACCTTC. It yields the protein CASSPQQGAAYGYTF.

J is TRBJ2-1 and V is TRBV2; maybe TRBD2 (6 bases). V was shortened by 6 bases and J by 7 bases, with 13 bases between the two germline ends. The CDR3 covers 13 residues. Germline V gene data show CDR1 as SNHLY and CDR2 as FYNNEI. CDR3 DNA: TGTGCCAGCAGGGGGGACGGAGGGAATGAGCAGTTCTTC. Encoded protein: CASRGDGGNEQFF.

The CDR3 bases are TGTGCCATCAGTGAGATGACAGGAACTGAAGCTTTCTTT. It yields the protein CAISEMTGTEAFF. The chain employs TRBV10-3 and TRBJ1-1, with D perhaps TRBD1 (6 bases). V dropped 2 bases and J dropped 5 bases, with 9 bases sitting between them. The CDR3 loop spans 13 amino acids. Germline V lookup: CDR1 ENHRY, CDR2 SYGVKD.

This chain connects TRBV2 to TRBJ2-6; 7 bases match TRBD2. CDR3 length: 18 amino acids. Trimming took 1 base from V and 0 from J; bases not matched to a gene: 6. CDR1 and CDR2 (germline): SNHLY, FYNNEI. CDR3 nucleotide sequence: TGTGCCAGCAGTGAAGGGGCCAAGCGGGGCTCTGGGGCCAACGTCCTGACTTTC. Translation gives CASSEGAKRGSGANVLTF. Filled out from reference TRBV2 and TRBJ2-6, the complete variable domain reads EPEVTQTPSHQVTQMGQEVILRCVPISNHLYFYWYRQILGQKVEFLVSFYNNEISEKSEIFDDQFSVERPDGSNFTLKIRSTKLEDSAMYFCASSEGAKRGSGANVLTFGAGSRLTVL.